This T cell receptor (beta chain) was sequenced in a study of shared clonotypes between healthy human individuals (TCRdb year 2020). In the study overall: The cohort included three men and a couple of women between 18 and 49 years of age. Between about 0.85 and 9.5 billion PBMCs per donor were obtained by leukapheresis. To estimate repertoire size and how much clonotype sharing occurs between individuals, the study deeply sequenced the blood TCR repertoires of several healthy adults. To increase sequencing depth and limit assay-specific biases, different laboratories used diverse techniques to prepare libraries and sequence TCR repertoires. For each donor, CD4 naive and CD4 memory were each run on three plates, CD8 naive on two plates, and CD8 memory on one plate. On the study overall, not on this receptor specifically: Even with the large sequencing depth, rarefaction of the sorted-subset datasets indicated that sequencing was incomplete. Compared with non-shared clonotypes, the clonotypes found in all four sorted-subset donors had higher generation probabilities. Pairwise subsampling indicated that sequencing depth was expected to affect the degree of clonotype sharing among donors. Larger estimated clonotype richness was generally found for naive subsets than for memory subsets. Because the study included only a small number of donors, the genetic and exposure-history diversity represented was limited. Sampling was restricted to blood, and TCR repertoires in tissue are likely to differ from TCR repertoires in blood. Across four donors, approximately 5% of naive CD4, roughly 3.3% of naive CD8, around 2.5% of memory CD4, and over 0.35% of memory CD8 clonotypes were shared.

To note about this clone: What this receptor recognizes is not known. Base quality data are lacking; no much larger clone is found one base away.

CD8 naive samples consisted of CD45RO-negative cells that were positively selected for CCR7, yielding a CD45RA+CCR7+ population without TemRA cells. The donors were healthy, HIV-negative adults with no recently reported acute infections or vaccinations. All donors were Caucasian adults living in Nashville, Tennessee, USA. After blood collection by leukapheresis, PBMCs were isolated using Ficoll-Histopaque density gradient centrifugation and then cryopreserved in the vapor phase of liquid nitrogen. Purity and quantity of every magnetically sorted T cell population were checked by analytical flow cytometry. From each sorted fraction, genomic DNA was isolated and quantified by UV absorbance on a Nanodrop 2000c. TCR CDR3 regions were amplified from genomic DNA by multiplex PCR using the deep immunoSEQ assay. Genomic DNA extracted from each cell subset was distributed evenly over all wells of several immunoSEQ 96-well plates, and each plate served as one replicate. For sorted subsets, each replicate PCR was loaded with 200 to 250 ng genomic DNA, equivalent to 25,000 to 35,000 T cell genomes. The purified libraries were quantified using a Qubit 3.0 fluorometer, sized with a Bioanalyzer 2100, and then quantified again using the KAPA Library Quantification kit. Every immunoSEQ 96-well plate was sequenced on a dedicated single-read 150-cycle Illumina NextSeq 550 flow cell. The original methods were these. Because the immunoSEQ output held only junctional sequences and lacked quality scores, the filtering could not match the filtering applied to full-length reads. To assign V/J genes and CDR3, sequences were annotated using PyIR, a Python wrapper for IgBLAST v1.9, with IMGT germline references. Reads were removed for weak V/J assignments (E-value above 1e-6), missing CDR3, stop codons, out-of-frame junctions, or ambiguous translated residues. A V3J clonotype was defined by an identical inferred V gene, J gene, and CDR3 amino acid sequence. To compute the percentage overlap between repertoires, the number of shared unique clonotypes was divided by the size of the smaller repertoire. Three approaches were used to assess repertoire richness: RTK rarefaction, the Chao1 estimator, and Recon v2.1 estimates of unobserved clonotypes. Generation probabilities for all TCRbeta clonotypes obtained by the gDNA method from a handful of donors were computed using OLGA. TCRdb limited this immuneACCESS table to in-frame rearrangements with V and J called. A share of clones is missing; checked studies link under half to unresolved V genes, and the rest is unexplained. The D gene and trimming were derived from the DNA, and the V and J assignments and clone size from that table. The sample has about 680,000 clones on record, 90% to 95% of them singletons. The ten largest make up approximately 24% of the sample.

The TCR originated in a man aged 25 to 45 in good health. The specimen was naive CD8+ T cells sorted from blood. Sample cell subset or site, as interpreted from the label and publication: CD45RA+CCR7+.

The nucleotides read TGTGCCAGCCCTCAGGGGGCAGGGGGCGCTGGGGCCAACGTCCTGACTTTC. It translates to CASPQGAGGAGANVLTF. The receptor chain draws on TRBV18 and TRBJ2-6; TRBD1 agrees with 8 junctional bases. Including the terminal cysteine and phenylalanine, the CDR3 comprises 17 residues. Only the CDR3 region is kept as DNA, spanning 51 bases read in frame from base 1. Relative to germline, V is missing 8 bases and J is missing 2 bases, with 11 bases of the junction outside any gene match. The germline V gene gives CDR1 as KGHSH and CDR2 as LQKENI.